This T cell receptor beta chain was documented in a study of Ad26.COV2.S vaccination and SARS-CoV-2 variants. Study details: Donor had been placed in the Ad26.COV2.S arm of the COV1001 trial.

Assay used: immunoSEQ multiplex PCR; TCRdb lists only in-frame clones, some missing. The table includes 440,000 or so clones, around 90% detected once. Treatment indicated: some 20 received Ad26.COV2.S at low or high dose, single or two shots; roughly five received placebo; per-sample allocation not given. Following the first vaccine or placebo injection, samples were taken on day 63. Donation came from an adult in Boston who was aged 18-55 years. The V segment lost 5 bases and the J segment 5 bases; nucleotides outside the gene matches: 11. The CDR3 consists of 15 residues. The V gene's germline CDR1 is MNHEY and CDR2 SVGAGI.

The chain employs TRBV6-5 and TRBJ1-1; 7 positions match TRBD1. The sample here was peripheral blood, taken in a trial of Ad26.COV2.S vaccine versus placebo. The TCR originated in a person aged 18-60 years who received the Ad26.COV2.S COVID-19 vaccine or a placebo. CDR3 DNA sequence: TGTGCCAGCAGTCCAATAACAGGGGCAGGGACTGAAGCTTTCTTT. It translates to CASSPITGAGTEAFF.